This passage covers 14 T cell receptor beta chains from one sample sequenced in a study of blood T cells in healthy people across ages (dated by TCRdb to 2013 to 2016). Library construction relied on 5' RACE. A second PCR of about 6 to 11 cycles was performed with a sample-barcoded 5' primer and a J-beta primer mix. TCRdb trimmed the raw reads at Q25, called clones with MiXCR and kept productive beta chains. Duplicate CDR3 protein sequences are folded into a single record with the most common DNA and genes. Counted in this sample were 1,800,000 or so distinct CDR3 sequences; 30% to 40% of them appeared once. The ten largest clones take up roughly 24% of the sample. Sequenced sample: blood. The receptors come from a human donor in good health.

J is TRBJ1-5 and V is TRBV29-1; unclear D gene. The germline V gene encodes CDR1 SQVTM and CDR2 ANQGSEA. V was trimmed by 4 bases and J by 0 bases, leaving 10 bases between them. The CDR3 is made up of 14 amino acids. This chain's CDR3 is CSVAIGYSNQPQHF. The CDR3 DNA reads TGCAGCGTTGCTATAGGGTATAGCAATCAGCCCCAGCATTTT.

The table lists this clonotype with a few counts. The chain links TRBV7-2 to TRBJ2-1, with D possibly matching TRBD1 (6 bases). Looked up from germline, CDR1 is SGHTA and CDR2 is FQGNSA. The V and J ends lost 4 bases and 4 bases respectively, with 17 bases between them. CDR3 length: 16 amino acids. CDR3 sequence: CASSSVPGTPYNEQFF. CDR3 in DNA: TGTGCCAGCAGCTCAGTCCCCGGGACACCTTACAATGAGCAGTTCTTC.

This clonotype was seen a handful of times. The chain combines TRBV24-1 with TRBJ2-5, with D possibly matching TRBD2 (5 bases). This CDR3 is built from 15 residues. The germline CDR1 and CDR2 sequences are KGHDR and SFDVKD. Trimming removed 5 bases at V and 0 bases at J, with 12 bases between. The CDR3 loop reads CATSGFGEYQETQYF. As DNA, the CDR3 is TGTGCCACCAGTGGATTTGGGGAGTACCAAGAGACCCAGTACTTC.

The chain couples TRBV4-3 to TRBJ2-2, with D possibly being TRBD1 or TRBD2 (5 bases each). The germline CDR1 and CDR2 sequences are LGHNA and YSLEER. The germline V and J ends were trimmed by 4 bases and 1 base, with 16 bases remaining between them. The CDR3 has 17 residues. This CDR3 reads CASSRGSGPWNTGELFF. As DNA, the CDR3 is TGCGCCAGCAGCCGGGGGTCGGGCCCTTGGAACACCGGGGAGCTGTTTTTT.

This chain uses TRBV27 with TRBJ2-3; D gene uncertain. The CDR3 covers 10 residues. Germline V gives CDR1 MNHEY, CDR2 SMNVEV (reference sequence). The CDR3 nucleotides are TGTGCAGCAGGCCCAGATACGCAGTATTTT. The encoded protein is CAAGPDTQYF.

V gene TRBV20-1 combines with J gene TRBJ2-1, with D uncertain. Trimming stripped 0 bases from V and 2 bases from J, with 11 bases between. CDR1 and CDR2 (germline): DFQATT, SNEGSKA (reference sequence). This CDR3 is built from 15 residues. The chain's CDR3 is CSAREGLTTYNEQFF. CDR3 DNA sequence: TGCAGTGCTAGAGAGGGCCTAACCACCTACAATGAGCAGTTCTTC.

V and J are TRBV29-1 and TRBJ1-2; TRBD1 aligns across 7 bases. This CDR3 spans 14 amino acids. V gave up 4 bases and J gave up 8 bases; unmatched junction bases: 13. Germline V gene lookup returns CDR1 SQVTM and CDR2 ANQGSEA. CDR3 amino acids: CSVGKTRQGIGYTF. In nucleotides, the CDR3 is TGCAGCGTTGGGAAAACTCGACAGGGAATAGGCTACACCTTC.

This clonotype was counted only a few times. The chain employs TRBV4-3 and TRBJ2-7, with D unresolved. CDR1 and CDR2 (germline): LGHNA, YSLEER. The length of the CDR3 is 13 residues. Trimming stripped 3 bases from V and 5 bases from J, with 11 bases between. CDR3 amino acids: CASSQGSGNEQYF. CDR3 sequence (DNA): TGCGCCAGCAGCCAGGGGTCTGGCAACGAGCAGTACTTC.

This clonotype was seen a few times. The V call is TRBV20-1, the J call TRBJ1-5; 9 bases are a match to TRBD1. With V trimmed by 5 bases and J by 6 bases, 8 bases remained unmatched. This CDR3 contains 14 residues. Germline lookup yields CDR1 DFQATT and CDR2 SNEGSKA (reference sequence). Here the CDR3 reads CSAQDRGPLQPQHF. CDR3 in DNA: TGCAGTGCTCAGGACAGGGGACCCCTTCAGCCCCAGCATTTT.

The chain links TRBV11-3 to TRBJ1-2; D is uncertain. CDR3 size: 16 residues. The germline V gene encodes CDR1 SGHNT and CDR2 YENEEA. V lost 5 bases to trimming and J lost 1 base, with 17 bases between them. The CDR3 DNA sequence: TGTGCCAGCAGCCCAAGCCGGCGGAATCGTAACTATGGCTACACCTTC. Translated, it gives CASSPSRRNRNYGYTF.

The chain uses TRBV4-1 and TRBJ2-1, with 9 positions matching TRBD2. Unmatched junction bases numbered 4, after V lost 4 bases and J lost 6 bases. CDR1 is MGHRA and CDR2 is YSYEKL in the germline V gene. The CDR3 is 14 residues long. The CDR3 sequence is CASSRETSGNEQFF. CDR3 bases: TGCGCCAGCAGCCGGGAGACTAGCGGCAATGAGCAGTTCTTC.

The table lists this clonotype with a few counts. The V gene is TRBV24-1, the J gene TRBJ2-5, with D perhaps given as TRBD1 or TRBD2 (5 bases each). Trimming pared 2 bases from V and 8 bases from J, leaving 11 bases between. This CDR3 is 13 amino acids long. Germline CDR1 reads KGHDR; CDR2 reads SFDVKD. CDR3 in DNA: TGTGCCACCAGTGATTGGGGACGGGATACCCAGTACTTC. Protein product: CATSDWGRDTQYF.

The chain is built from TRBV9 and TRBJ1-3, with a possible D match to TRBD1 (6 bases). Germline V gene data show CDR1 as SGDLS and CDR2 as YYNGEE. The CDR3 length is 14 residues. V lost 3 bases and J lost 0, with 7 bases in between. In DNA, the CDR3 is TGTGCCAGCAGCGGACAGGTCTCTGGAAACACCATATATTTT. Translation: CASSGQVSGNTIYF.

The V gene is TRBV28, the J gene TRBJ1-1; TRBD1 matches at 9 bases. CDR3 length equals 24 residues. With V trimmed by 1 base and J by 1 base, 28 bases remained unmatched. In germline, CDR1 is MDHEN, CDR2 SYDVKM. The CDR3 loop is CASSLFGDRDHFKRVPDKNTEAFF. The CDR3, as DNA: TGTGCCAGCAGTTTATTCGGGGACAGGGATCATTTCAAGAGGGTCCCGGATAAGAACACTGAAGCTTTCTTT.